Below, one TCR beta chain is given with its context. Its antigen remains unidentified. This entry comes from a study of early stage breast cancer tumors. Sequencing used immunoSEQ multiplex PCR; TCRdb keeps in-frame clones, though not all of them. The table shows roughly 58,000 clones, with 90% to 95% occurring only once. Study-wide results and caveats: In about 90% of the 16 patients, blood comparison separated tumor from normal breast. Compared with adjacent normal breast, tumors showed approximately 2.5-fold denser, more clonal T cells. Commonly generated sequences made up most enriched TCRB sequences shared between patients.

The CDR3 sequence is 15 residues long. V lost 8 bases to trimming and J lost 4 bases; unmatched junction nucleotides: 11. Germline lookup yields CDR1 LNHDA and CDR2 SQIVND (reference sequence). The clonotype was recovered from a person aged 65-85 years with breast cancer. Source material: blood. The chain employs TRBV19 and TRBJ1-2; 9 nucleotides agree with TRBD1. The CDR3 loop reads CASLPGQGLRYGYTF. CDR3 nucleotide sequence: TGTGCCAGTCTTCCGGGACAGGGCCTTCGCTATGGCTACACCTTC.